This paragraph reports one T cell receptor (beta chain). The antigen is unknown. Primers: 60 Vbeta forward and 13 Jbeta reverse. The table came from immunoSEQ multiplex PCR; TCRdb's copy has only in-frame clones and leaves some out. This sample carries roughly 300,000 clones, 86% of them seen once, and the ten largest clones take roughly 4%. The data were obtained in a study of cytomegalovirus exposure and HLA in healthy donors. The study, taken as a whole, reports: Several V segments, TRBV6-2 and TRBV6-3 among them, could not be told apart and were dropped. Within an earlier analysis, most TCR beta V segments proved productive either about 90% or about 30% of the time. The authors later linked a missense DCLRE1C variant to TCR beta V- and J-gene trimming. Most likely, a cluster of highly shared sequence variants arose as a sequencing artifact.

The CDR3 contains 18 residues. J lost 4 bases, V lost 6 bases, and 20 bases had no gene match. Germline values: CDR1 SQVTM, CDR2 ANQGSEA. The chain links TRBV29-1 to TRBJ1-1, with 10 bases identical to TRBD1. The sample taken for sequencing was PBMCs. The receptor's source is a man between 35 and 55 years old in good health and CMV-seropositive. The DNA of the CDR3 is TGCAGCGTCCAAGAACCCCCTCCCGGGACAGGGGATGGCACTGAAGCTTTCTTT. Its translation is CSVQEPPPGTGDGTEAFF.